The TCR beta chain described here comes from a study of siplizumab effects on memory and regulatory T cells. Whole-study results and caveats: Alloreactive clones mapping to unstimulated subsets formed only a minor fraction. No assignable naive or memory phenotype existed for roughly 80-97% of proliferating CD4+ or CD8+ clones. Both greater diversity than memory cells and a major contribution to the alloresponse seemed to characterize naive T cells.

For this clone: The antigen is unknown.

The length of the CDR3 is 13 residues. Per germline, CDR1 MNHEY and CDR2 SVGAGI. V lost 4 bases and J lost 4, with 10 bases in between. TCR templates, about 10^5 per sample, were assayed. Only in-frame clones appear in the TCRdb table, and some are missing; sequencing was by immunoSEQ multiplex PCR. Here the sample spans roughly 62,000 clones, approximately 93% being singletons. V is TRBV6-5 and J is TRBJ1-1, with no clear D. This receptor was obtained from a human donor in good health. The sample consisted of CD8+ T cells sorted from blood. The CDR3 DNA follows: TGTGCCAGCAGTTCCCTCATTGGCACTGAAGCTTTCTTT. Its protein product is CASSSLIGTEAFF.